This is a list of T cell receptor beta chains from one sample in a study of memory CD4+ T cells and cytomegalovirus serostatus. Assay: immunoSEQ multiplex PCR; the TCRdb copy retains only in-frame clones and omits some. The table lists roughly 50,000 clones, 82% of them singletons, with 0.5% in the top ten. The sequencing input was memory CD4+ T cells from blood. These receptors came from an adult in good health and CMV-seronegative. Some clones in this sample may be carry-over from other donors' samples. The CDR3 runs from the conserved cysteine through the conserved F or W. Fields, in order: D gene, J gene, V gene, clone size, CDR3 protein, CDR3 DNA. D genes are given only for firm matches. Clone size appears in some rows only: once, few, many, or a class for an expanded clone.

d_gene: NA; j_gene: TRBJ2-1; v_gene: TRBV18; abundance: few; CDR3aa: CASSKQGTYNEQFF; CDR3nt: TGTGCCAGCTCAAAACAGGGAACCTACAATGAGCAGTTCTTC
d_gene: TRBD1; j_gene: TRBJ1-1; v_gene: TRBV30; abundance: few; CDR3aa: CAWGTGSRTEAFF; CDR3nt: TGTGCCTGGGGGACAGGGAGTCGTACTGAAGCTTTCTTT
d_gene: TRBD1; j_gene: TRBJ1-1; v_gene: TRBV28; abundance: NA; CDR3aa: CASVGGAGGMAFF; CDR3nt: TGTGCCAGCGTTGGGGGGGCAGGGGGCATGGCTTTCTTT
d_gene: TRBD2; j_gene: TRBJ2-3; v_gene: TRBV7-8; abundance: NA; CDR3aa: CASSRTSWGLAGGGDTQYF; CDR3nt: TGTGCCAGCAGCAGGACCAGTTGGGGACTAGCGGGAGGGGGAGATACGCAGTATTTT
d_gene: NA; j_gene: TRBJ1-4; v_gene: TRBV29-1; abundance: NA; CDR3aa: CSVRFRGDGEKLFF; CDR3nt: TGCAGCGTGCGGTTCCGTGGTGACGGGGAAAAACTGTTTTTT
d_gene: NA; j_gene: TRBJ1-1; v_gene: TRBV28; abundance: few; CDR3aa: CASSRAGVTKNNPRRNTEAFF; CDR3nt: TGTGCCAGCAGTAGAGCAGGGGTAACAAAGAACAATCCGAGACGGAACACTGAAGCTTTCTTT
d_gene: TRBD1; j_gene: TRBJ2-1; v_gene: TRBV9; abundance: NA; CDR3aa: CASSVTGGSTYNEQFF; CDR3nt: TGTGCCAGCAGCGTCACAGGGGGCAGCACCTACAATGAGCAGTTCTTC
d_gene: NA; j_gene: TRBJ1-1; v_gene: TRBV27; abundance: NA; CDR3aa: CASQQSRNTEAFF; CDR3nt: TGTGCCAGTCAACAGAGCCGGAACACTGAAGCTTTCTTT
d_gene: TRBD1; j_gene: TRBJ1-2; v_gene: TRBV5-4; abundance: NA; CDR3aa: CASSHTQGNGYTF; CDR3nt: TGTGCCAGCAGCCACACACAGGGGAACGGCTACACCTTC
d_gene: TRBD2; j_gene: TRBJ2-7; v_gene: TRBV4-3; abundance: NA; CDR3aa: CASSQDPAGGPGEQYF; CDR3nt: TGCGCCAGCAGCCAAGATCCAGCGGGAGGGCCGGGCGAGCAGTACTTC
d_gene: TRBD2; j_gene: TRBJ2-3; v_gene: TRBV7-2; abundance: NA; CDR3aa: CASSPRLAGGRDTQYF; CDR3nt: TGTGCCAGCAGCCCAAGACTAGCGGGAGGAAGAGATACGCAGTATTTT
d_gene: TRBD2; j_gene: TRBJ2-1; v_gene: TRBV6-5; abundance: NA; CDR3aa: CASGQREGVGNEQFF; CDR3nt: TGTGCCAGCGGCCAGCGGGAGGGTGTAGGAAATGAGCAGTTCTTC
d_gene: NA; j_gene: TRBJ2-3; v_gene: TRBV7-2; abundance: NA; CDR3aa: CASSYDLRQSRSDTQYF; CDR3nt: TGTGCCAGCAGCTACGACCTTCGACAGTCCCGGTCGGATACGCAGTATTTT